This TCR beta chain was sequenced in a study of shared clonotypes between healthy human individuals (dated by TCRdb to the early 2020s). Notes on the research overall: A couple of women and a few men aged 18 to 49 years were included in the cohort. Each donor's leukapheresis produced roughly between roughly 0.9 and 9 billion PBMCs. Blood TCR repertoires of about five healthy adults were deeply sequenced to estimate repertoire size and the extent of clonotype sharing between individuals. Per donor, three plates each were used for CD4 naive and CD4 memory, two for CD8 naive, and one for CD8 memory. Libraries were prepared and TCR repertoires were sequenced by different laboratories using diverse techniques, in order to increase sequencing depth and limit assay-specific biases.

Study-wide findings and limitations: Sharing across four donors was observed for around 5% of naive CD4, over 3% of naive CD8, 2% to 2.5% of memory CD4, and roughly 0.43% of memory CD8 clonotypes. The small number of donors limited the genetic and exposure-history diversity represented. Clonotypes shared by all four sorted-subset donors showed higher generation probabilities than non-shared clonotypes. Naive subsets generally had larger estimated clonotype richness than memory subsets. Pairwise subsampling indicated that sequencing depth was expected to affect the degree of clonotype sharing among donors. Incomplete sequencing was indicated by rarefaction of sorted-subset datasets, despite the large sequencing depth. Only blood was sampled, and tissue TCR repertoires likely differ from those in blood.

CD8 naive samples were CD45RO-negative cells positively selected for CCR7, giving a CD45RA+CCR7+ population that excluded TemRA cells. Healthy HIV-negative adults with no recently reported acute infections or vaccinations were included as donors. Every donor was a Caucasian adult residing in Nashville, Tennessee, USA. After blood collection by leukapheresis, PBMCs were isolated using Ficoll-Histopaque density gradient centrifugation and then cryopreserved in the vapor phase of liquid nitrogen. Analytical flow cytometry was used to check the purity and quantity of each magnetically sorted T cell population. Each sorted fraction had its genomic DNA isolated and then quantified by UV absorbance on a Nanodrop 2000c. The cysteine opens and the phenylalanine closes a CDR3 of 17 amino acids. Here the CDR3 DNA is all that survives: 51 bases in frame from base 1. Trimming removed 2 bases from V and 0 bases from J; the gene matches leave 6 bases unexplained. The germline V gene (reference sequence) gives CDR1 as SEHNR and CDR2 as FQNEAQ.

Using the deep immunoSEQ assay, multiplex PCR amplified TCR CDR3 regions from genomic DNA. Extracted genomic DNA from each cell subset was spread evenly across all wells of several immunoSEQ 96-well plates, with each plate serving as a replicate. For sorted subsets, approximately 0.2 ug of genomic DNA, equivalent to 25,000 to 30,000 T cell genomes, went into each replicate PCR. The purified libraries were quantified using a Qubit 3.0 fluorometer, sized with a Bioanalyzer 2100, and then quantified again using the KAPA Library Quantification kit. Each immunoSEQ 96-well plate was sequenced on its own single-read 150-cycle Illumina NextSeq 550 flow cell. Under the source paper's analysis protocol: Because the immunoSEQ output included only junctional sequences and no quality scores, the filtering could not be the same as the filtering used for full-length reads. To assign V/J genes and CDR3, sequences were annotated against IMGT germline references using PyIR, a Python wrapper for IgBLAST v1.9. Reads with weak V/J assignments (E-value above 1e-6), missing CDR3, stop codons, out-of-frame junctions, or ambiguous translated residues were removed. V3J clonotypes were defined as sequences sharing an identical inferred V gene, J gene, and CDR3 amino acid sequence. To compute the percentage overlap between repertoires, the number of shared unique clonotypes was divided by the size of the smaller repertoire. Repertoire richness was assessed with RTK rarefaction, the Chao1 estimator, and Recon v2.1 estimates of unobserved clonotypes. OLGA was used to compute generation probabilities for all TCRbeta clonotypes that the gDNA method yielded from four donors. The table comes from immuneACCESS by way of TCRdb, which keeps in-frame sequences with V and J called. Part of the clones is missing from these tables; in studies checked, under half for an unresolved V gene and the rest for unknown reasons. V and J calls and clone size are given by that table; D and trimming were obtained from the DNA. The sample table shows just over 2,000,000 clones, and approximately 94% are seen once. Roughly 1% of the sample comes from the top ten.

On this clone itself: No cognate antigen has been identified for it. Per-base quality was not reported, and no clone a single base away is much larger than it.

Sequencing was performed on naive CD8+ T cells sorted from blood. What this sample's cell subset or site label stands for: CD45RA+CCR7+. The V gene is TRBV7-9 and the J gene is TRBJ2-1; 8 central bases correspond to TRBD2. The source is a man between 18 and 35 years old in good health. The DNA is TGTGCCAGCAGCTTAAGGACCGGGAGGGGCTCCTACAATGAGCAGTTCTTC. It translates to CASSLRTGRGSYNEQFF.